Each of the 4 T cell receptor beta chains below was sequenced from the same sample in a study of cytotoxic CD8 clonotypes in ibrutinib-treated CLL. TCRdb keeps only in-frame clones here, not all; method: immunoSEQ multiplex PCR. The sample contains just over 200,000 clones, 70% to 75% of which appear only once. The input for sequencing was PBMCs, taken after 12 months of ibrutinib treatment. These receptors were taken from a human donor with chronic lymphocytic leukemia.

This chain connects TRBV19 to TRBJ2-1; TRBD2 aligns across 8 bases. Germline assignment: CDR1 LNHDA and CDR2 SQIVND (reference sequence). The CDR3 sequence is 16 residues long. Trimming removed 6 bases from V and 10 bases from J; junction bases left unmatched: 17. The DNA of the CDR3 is TGTGCCAGTAGGAACATAGCGGGGACGAACCATTTCGAGCAGTTCTTC. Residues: CASRNIAGTNHFEQFF.

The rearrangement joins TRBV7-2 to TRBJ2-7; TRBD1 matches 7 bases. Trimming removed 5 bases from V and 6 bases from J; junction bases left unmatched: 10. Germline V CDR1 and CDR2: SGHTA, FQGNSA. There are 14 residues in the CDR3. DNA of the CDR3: TGTGCCAGCAGCGAGAACAGGGGTCATGGCGAGCAGTACTTC. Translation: CASSENRGHGEQYF.

The CDR3 bases are TGCGCCAGCAGCCAAGGCAGGGGTGGGTCACCCCTCCACTTT. Translating it yields CASSQGRGGSPLHF. The chain has TRBV4-3 and TRBJ1-6, with TRBD1 as a possible D gene (6 bases). Trimming removed 1 base at V and 10 bases at J, with 11 bases between. The CDR3 runs to 14 residues. Germline V lookup: CDR1 LGHNA, CDR2 YSLEER.

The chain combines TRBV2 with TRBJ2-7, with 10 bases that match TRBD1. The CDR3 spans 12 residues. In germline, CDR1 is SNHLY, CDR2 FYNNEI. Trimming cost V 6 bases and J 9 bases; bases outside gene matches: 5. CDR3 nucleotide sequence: TGTGCCAGCAGGGGGACAGGGGACGCGCAGTACTTC. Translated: CASRGTGDAQYF.